This T cell receptor beta chain was retrieved from a study of memory CD4+ T cells and cytomegalovirus serostatus. About the study: Of the healthy Belgian adults, 9 were CMV seropositive and approximately 25 seronegative. Points from the study as a whole: Of approximately 150 reported CMV TCRbeta sequences, some 67 were found in memory CD4+ repertoires.

The CDR3 length is 15 residues. Trimming shortened V by 7 bases and J by 4 bases, and 19 bases separated the two germline ends. The germline gives CDR1 SGHVS, CDR2 FQNEAQ. The repertoire was sequenced with immunoSEQ multiplex PCR; TCRdb's copy has only in-frame clones and lacks some. The sample contains roughly 67,000 clones, about three quarters of which appear only once. The sort gate was single viable CD3+CD4+CD8-CD45RO+ cells for memory CD4+ T cells. CD4+ T cells were isolated by positive magnetic selection. About this clone: What it binds is not known.

The rearrangement uses TRBV7-8 and TRBJ1-1, with TRBD1 as a possible D gene (5 bases). Sequencing used memory CD4+ T cells from blood. The origin of this receptor is an adult in good health and CMV-seropositive. In DNA, the CDR3 is TGTGCCAGCACCCTCGTACCCGCCGGGGGCACTGAAGCTTTCTTT. Encoded protein: CASTLVPAGGTEAFF. Based on the CDR3 plus reference TRBV7-8 and TRBJ1-1, the full variable domain is GAGVSQSPRYKVAKRGQDVALRCDPISGHVSLFWYQQALGQGPEFLTYFQNEAQLDKSGLPSDRFFAERPEGSVSTLKIQRTQQEDSAVYLCASTLVPAGGTEAFFGQGTRLTVV.